This is a list of T cell receptor beta chains from one sample in a study of blood T cell repertoires in COVID-19. Measured with immunoSEQ multiplex PCR; TCRdb has only the in-frame clones, and not every one. The data hold 200,000 to 300,000 clones, with 88% observed a single time. The sample taken for sequencing was peripheral blood. The receptors shown here come from a woman in her 30s with acute or convalescent COVID-19. Each CDR3 is given with its conserved first and last residue. Fields, in order: CDR3 protein, CDR3 DNA, clone size, D gene, J gene, V gene. The D gene is left open where the match is weak. The size field is filled for only some rows; it gives once, few, many or a size class.

CDR3: CASSYSIRGAEAFF; DNA: TGTGCCAGCAGTTACTCGATCAGGGGAGCTGAAGCTTTCTTT; size: -; D: -; J: TRBJ1-1; V: TRBV6-2/TRBV6-3
CDR3: CATSLAGGPFEQYF; DNA: TGTGCCACCAGCCTAGCGGGAGGGCCCTTCGAGCAGTACTTC; size: -; D: TRBD2; J: TRBJ2-7; V: TRBV15
CDR3: CASQGQGVVYNEQFF; DNA: TGTGCCAGCCAAGGACAGGGGGTTGTCTACAATGAGCAGTTCTTC; size: -; D: TRBD1; J: TRBJ2-1; V: TRBV19
CDR3: CASIDPRSENTQYF; DNA: TGTGCCAGCATCGACCCCCGTAGCGAGAATACGCAGTATTTT; size: -; D: -; J: TRBJ2-3; V: TRBV5-6
CDR3: CASSTSWQDSYNEQFF; DNA: TGCGCCAGCAGCACCAGTTGGCAAGACTCCTACAATGAGCAGTTCTTC; size: -; D: -; J: TRBJ2-1; V: TRBV5-1
CDR3: CASSLGGLAGGNEQFF; DNA: TGCGCCAGCAGCTTGGGAGGACTAGCGGGAGGCAATGAGCAGTTCTTC; size: -; D: TRBD2; J: TRBJ2-1; V: TRBV5-1
CDR3: CASSYRESYNEQFF; DNA: TGTGCCAGCAGTTACCGGGAATCCTACAATGAGCAGTTCTTC; size: -; D: -; J: TRBJ2-1; V: TRBV6-2/TRBV6-3
CDR3: CASSRRVGREEYEQYF; DNA: TGTGCCAGCAGCCGGCGAGTTGGCAGGGAGGAATACGAGCAGTACTTC; size: -; D: -; J: TRBJ2-7; V: TRBV4-2
CDR3: CASSILRGSYEQYF; DNA: TGTGCCAGCAGTATTCTCCGGGGCTCCTACGAGCAGTACTTC; size: -; D: -; J: TRBJ2-7; V: TRBV6-2/TRBV6-3
CDR3: CASSLATGEGITDTQYF; DNA: TGTGCCAGCAGCTTAGCCACTGGGGAGGGAATCACAGATACGCAGTATTTT; size: once; D: TRBD2; J: TRBJ2-3; V: TRBV7-8
CDR3: CASSFTGTEYEQYF; DNA: TGTGCCAGCAGCTTCACAGGGACCGAGTACGAGCAGTACTTC; size: -; D: -; J: TRBJ2-7; V: TRBV7-2
CDR3: CASSQDSSGYNSPLHF; DNA: TGCGCCAGCAGCCAAGATTCTTCAGGATATAATTCACCCCTCCACTTT; size: -; D: -; J: TRBJ1-6; V: TRBV4-3
CDR3: CASSESTNYGYTF; DNA: TGCGCCAGCAGTGAATCTACCAACTATGGCTACACCTTC; size: -; D: -; J: TRBJ1-2; V: TRBV10-1
CDR3: CASSQASARTGELFF; DNA: TGCGCCAGCAGCCAAGCTTCCGCTAGAACCGGGGAGCTGTTTTTT; size: once; D: -; J: TRBJ2-2; V: TRBV4-3
CDR3: CATSAPGQMRSGYTF; DNA: TGTGCCACCAGTGCCCCGGGACAGATGCGCTCTGGCTACACCTTC; size: -; D: TRBD1; J: TRBJ1-2; V: TRBV24-1
CDR3: CASSRDRTYGYTF; DNA: TGCGCCAGCAGCCGGGACAGGACATATGGCTACACCTTC; size: -; D: TRBD1; J: TRBJ1-2; V: TRBV10-1
CDR3: CAWNTGASYNEQFF; DNA: TGTGCCTGGAACACAGGGGCTTCCTACAATGAGCAGTTCTTC; size: -; D: TRBD1; J: TRBJ2-1; V: TRBV30
CDR3: CASSQSRRSSYEQYF; DNA: TGCGCCAGCAGTCAATCGAGGCGGAGCTCCTACGAGCAGTACTTC; size: -; D: -; J: TRBJ2-7; V: TRBV23-1
CDR3: CASGSLYEQYF; DNA: TGTGCTAGTGGTTCCCTTTACGAGCAGTACTTC; size: -; D: -; J: TRBJ2-7; V: TRBV12-5
CDR3: CASSLKGTGGFGETQYF; DNA: TGTGCCAGCAGCTTAAAAGGGACAGGGGGCTTCGGGGAGACCCAGTACTTC; size: -; D: TRBD1; J: TRBJ2-5; V: TRBV7-3
CDR3: CSVDFHNEQFF; DNA: TGCAGCGTCGACTTTCACAATGAGCAGTTCTTC; size: -; D: -; J: TRBJ2-1; V: TRBV29-1
CDR3: CASSLAQGYEQYF; DNA: TGTGCCAGCAGCTTGGCCCAGGGGTACGAGCAGTACTTC; size: -; D: -; J: TRBJ2-7; V: TRBV13
CDR3: CATSAPTSVSTDTQYF; DNA: TGTGCCACCAGTGCCCCGACTAGCGTAAGCACAGATACGCAGTATTTT; size: -; D: TRBD2; J: TRBJ2-3; V: TRBV24-1
CDR3: CASSLIGNTIYF; DNA: TGTGCCAGCAGCCTAATAGGAAACACCATATATTTT; size: -; D: -; J: TRBJ1-3; V: TRBV7-8
CDR3: CATSRDRAPQINEKLFF; DNA: TGTGCCACCAGCAGAGACAGGGCGCCTCAAATTAATGAAAAACTGTTTTTT; size: -; D: -; J: TRBJ1-4; V: TRBV15
CDR3: CASASTGLETQYF; DNA: TGTGCCAGCGCTTCGACAGGATTGGAGACCCAGTACTTC; size: -; D: -; J: TRBJ2-5; V: TRBV19
CDR3: CASSLAALAGGPGETQYF; DNA: TGTGCCAGCAGCTTAGCGGCACTAGCGGGAGGGCCAGGGGAGACCCAGTACTTC; size: -; D: TRBD2; J: TRBJ2-5; V: TRBV7-2
CDR3: CASSSPGETNQPQHF; DNA: TGTGCCAGCAGCAGCCCGGGGGAGACCAATCAGCCCCAGCATTTT; size: -; D: -; J: TRBJ1-5; V: TRBV7-2
CDR3: CASRPGRGNDEQYF; DNA: TGTGCCAGTAGACCCGGACGGGGAAATGACGAGCAGTACTTC; size: -; D: -; J: TRBJ2-7; V: TRBV19
CDR3: CASSLPSATGNTIYF; DNA: TGTGCCAGCAGCTTACCCTCAGCGACTGGAAACACCATATATTTT; size: -; D: -; J: TRBJ1-3; V: TRBV7-8
CDR3: CASSGDSGTGVGSQPQHF; DNA: TGTGCCAGCAGTGGCGACTCCGGGACAGGGGTCGGGAGTCAGCCCCAGCATTTT; size: -; D: TRBD1; J: TRBJ1-5; V: TRBV6-1
CDR3: CASSLLGGGPIDTQYF; DNA: TGTGCCAGCAGTTTATTGGGGGGAGGGCCGATAGATACGCAGTATTTT; size: -; D: TRBD2; J: TRBJ2-3; V: TRBV27
CDR3: CAWSVLPFSGELFF; DNA: TGTGCCTGGAGTGTACTCCCCTTTAGCGGGGAGCTGTTTTTT; size: -; D: -; J: TRBJ2-2; V: TRBV30
CDR3: CASRELGTSGSAREQFF; DNA: TGTGCCAGCAGAGAATTGGGGACTAGCGGTAGCGCGCGGGAGCAGTTCTTC; size: many; D: TRBD2; J: TRBJ2-1; V: TRBV27
CDR3: CASTAGGGRYNEQFF; DNA: TGTGCCAGCACCGCGGGGGGCGGGAGGTACAATGAGCAGTTCTTC; size: -; D: TRBD2; J: TRBJ2-1; V: TRBV7-9
CDR3: CATSRIRQGGNEQFF; DNA: TGTGCCACCAGCAGAATCCGACAGGGCGGGAATGAGCAGTTCTTC; size: -; D: TRBD1; J: TRBJ2-1; V: TRBV15
CDR3: CASQGVGNNQPQHF; DNA: TGTGCCAGCCAGGGGGTAGGTAACAATCAGCCCCAGCATTTT; size: -; D: TRBD1; J: TRBJ1-5; V: TRBV19
CDR3: CASSPPSESYEQYF; DNA: TGCGCCAGCAGCCCGCCTAGCGAGTCCTACGAGCAGTACTTC; size: -; D: -; J: TRBJ2-7; V: TRBV4-1
CDR3: CASSEASGRTISSYNEQFF; DNA: TGCGCCAGCAGTGAAGCTAGCGGGAGGACAATATCCTCCTACAATGAGCAGTTCTTC; size: -; D: TRBD2; J: TRBJ2-1; V: TRBV10-1
CDR3: CASSVRPFNEKLFF; DNA: TGTGCCAGCAGCGTGCGGCCATTTAATGAAAAACTGTTTTTT; size: -; D: -; J: TRBJ1-4; V: TRBV9
CDR3: CASGTDRGDTQYF; DNA: TGTGCCAGCGGTACTGACAGGGGAGATACGCAGTATTTT; size: -; D: TRBD1; J: TRBJ2-3; V: TRBV6-5
CDR3: CASSLSGGVAGEQFF; DNA: TGTGCCAGCAGCCTAAGTGGCGGAGTAGCCGGGGAGCAGTTCTTC; size: -; D: -; J: TRBJ2-1; V: TRBV7-2
CDR3: CASIGRGTDTGELFF; DNA: TGTGCCAGCATCGGGAGGGGTACGGACACCGGGGAGCTGTTTTTT; size: -; D: TRBD2; J: TRBJ2-2; V: TRBV7-9
CDR3: CASSYSVQMGPSPLHF; DNA: TGTGCCAGCAGTTACTCGGTGCAGATGGGGCCTTCACCCCTCCACTTT; size: -; D: -; J: TRBJ1-6; V: TRBV6-5
CDR3: CASSLELSGRAFGELFF; DNA: TGTGCCAGCAGCTTAGAGTTGAGCGGGAGGGCCTTCGGGGAGCTGTTTTTT; size: -; D: TRBD2; J: TRBJ2-2; V: TRBV11-2
CDR3: CASSRTVSNQPQHF; DNA: TGTGCCAGCAGTAGGACAGTGAGCAATCAGCCCCAGCATTTT; size: -; D: -; J: TRBJ1-5; V: TRBV6-5